This entry features one T cell receptor (beta chain) sequence. Its antigen is unidentified. This CDR3 is built from 16 residues. Per germline, CDR1 SNHLY and CDR2 FYNNEI. Trimming left V 2 bases short and J 0 bases short, with 8 bases between. This sample was taken from a study of cytomegalovirus exposure and HLA in healthy donors. Study-level findings and limits: The authors listed around 150 TCR beta chains as cytomegalovirus-associated.

The data were produced by immunoSEQ multiplex PCR, yet TCRdb's version contains in-frame clones alone and is incomplete. This table holds over 100,000 clones, around nine tenths found once. The origin of this receptor is a woman aged 18-35 years in good health and CMV-seropositive. The V gene is TRBV2, the J gene TRBJ2-6, with unresolved D. Sequencing input: PBMCs. CDR3 sequence: CASSERRISGANVLTF. The CDR3 DNA reads TGTGCCAGCAGTGAAAGGCGGATCTCTGGGGCCAACGTCCTGACTTTC. Based on the CDR3 plus reference TRBV2 and TRBJ2-6, the full variable domain is EPEVTQTPSHQVTQMGQEVILRCVPISNHLYFYWYRQILGQKVEFLVSFYNNEISEKSEIFDDQFSVERPDGSNFTLKIRSTKLEDSAMYFCASSERRISGANVLTFGAGSRLTVL.